This passage covers 25 T cell receptor beta chains from one sample sequenced in a study of blood T cell repertoires in COVID-19. The data were produced by immunoSEQ multiplex PCR, yet TCRdb's version contains in-frame clones alone and is incomplete. The sample contains about 120,000 clones, about 70% of which appear only once. The material sequenced was peripheral blood. The receptors were gathered from a man aged 60-69 years with acute or convalescent COVID-19.

This clone was detected only a few times. Here the CDR3 DNA reads TGTGCCAGCAGCCCCGAAAGTGGACAGGTTAATCAGCCCCAGCATTTT. Protein sequence: CASSPESGQVNQPQHF. The rearrangement joins TRBV7-8 to TRBJ1-5, with TRBD1 identical over 7 bases. This CDR3 has 16 residues. Germline trimming cut 5 bases from V and 4 bases from J; bases unmatched to any gene: 11. The V gene's germline CDR1 is SGHVS and CDR2 FQNEAQ.

This clone was observed a few times. The chain couples TRBV6-5 to TRBJ2-2; tentative D call: TRBD2 (5 bases). This CDR3 is 14 amino acids long. The V end lost 2 bases, the J end lost 5 bases, and 9 bases lay between the germline ends. Per the germline V gene, CDR1 is MNHEY and CDR2 is SVGAGI. The CDR3 coding sequence is TGTGCCAGCAGTTACGCGGGTGGTACCGGGGAGCTGTTTTTT. Translating gives CASSYAGGTGELFF.

The chain employs TRBV30 and TRBJ2-1; 10 nucleotides agree with TRBD2. Germline trimming cut 2 bases from V and 2 bases from J; bases unmatched to any gene: 0. The CDR3 is 14 residues long. From germline, CDR1 is GTSNPN and CDR2 SVGIG (reference sequence). The CDR3 here is CAWSSGGAYNEQFF. The CDR3 coding sequence is TGTGCCTGGAGTAGCGGGGGGGCCTACAATGAGCAGTTCTTC. The full variable domain, in which reference TRBV30 and TRBJ2-1 provide the parts outside the CDR3, is SQTIHQWPATLVQPVGSPLSLECTVEGTSNPNLYWYRQAAGRGLQLLFYSVGIGQISSEVPQNLSASRPQDRQFILSSKKLLLSDSGFYLCAWSSGGAYNEQFFGPGTRLTVL.

The V gene is TRBV19, the J gene TRBJ2-3; D remains ambiguous. Per germline, CDR1 LNHDA and CDR2 SQIVND (reference sequence). The CDR3 has 14 residues. Trimming pared 5 bases from V and 2 bases from J, leaving 11 bases between. The CDR3 DNA is TGTGCCAGTAGTGGGCACGCGTTCACAGATACGCAGTATTTT. It encodes CASSGHAFTDTQYF. Using reference TRBV19 and TRBJ2-3 for the parts outside the CDR3, the full variable domain is DGGITQSPKYLFRKEGQNVTLSCEQNLNHDAMYWYRQDPGQGLRLIYYSQIVNDFQKGDIAEGYSVSREKKESFPLTVTSAQKNPTAFYLCASSGHAFTDTQYFGPGTRLTVL.

This chain joins TRBV6-4 and TRBJ1-5; tentatively, D is TRBD1 (6 bases). In germline, CDR1 is MRHNA, CDR2 SNTAGT. The CDR3 consists of 13 residues. V lost 6 bases and J lost 3, with 9 bases in between. CDR3 sequence reads: CASSAGDNQPQHF. Written as DNA, the CDR3 is TGTGCCAGCAGCGCAGGGGACAATCAGCCCCAGCATTTT.

The count of this clone is one. The rearrangement joins TRBV5-1 to TRBJ2-7; 7 bases agree with TRBD2. V lost 3 bases and J lost 6; bases outside the gene matches: 6. The CDR3 totals 13 residues. Germline CDR1 and CDR2: SGHRS and YFSETQ. As DNA, the CDR3 is TGCGCCAGCAGCTATGCGGGAGAGGGCGAGCAGTACTTC. As protein: CASSYAGEGEQYF.

The chain carries TRBV7-6 and TRBJ2-7; 9 bases map to TRBD1. V dropped 4 bases and J dropped 1; count of bases not matched to a gene: 14. Germline values: CDR1 SGHVS, CDR2 FNYEAQ. The CDR3 runs 18 residues. For the CDR3, the DNA is TGTGCCAGCAGCTATACCCTCTTCAGGACAGGGGTATCCTACGAGCAGTACTTC. Translating it yields CASSYTLFRTGVSYEQYF.

The V call is TRBV7-9, the J call TRBJ2-1, with 9 bases aligning to TRBD2. The CDR3 covers 15 residues. Germline CDR1 SEHNR, CDR2 FQNEAQ (reference sequence). J lost 1 base, V lost 5 bases, and 3 bases had no gene match. The CDR3 bases are TGTGCCAGCAGCCCGGGACTAGCTTCCTACAATGAGCAGTTCTTC. It translates to CASSPGLASYNEQFF.

V and J are TRBV19 and TRBJ2-7; 10 bases match TRBD1. Unmatched junction bases numbered 5, after V lost 2 bases and J lost 1 base. This CDR3 spans 16 amino acids. Germline V gene sequence: CDR1 LNHDA, CDR2 SQIVND (reference sequence). In nucleotides, the CDR3 is TGTGCCAGTAGTATAAAGGGACAGGGGCCGTCCTACGAGCAGTACTTC. Translating it yields CASSIKGQGPSYEQYF.

V and J are TRBV15 and TRBJ2-1; 11 positions match TRBD2. V lost 3 bases, J lost 4 bases, and 2 bases stayed unmatched. CDR3 size: 15 residues. The germline V gene has CDR1 LNHNV and CDR2 YYDKDF (reference sequence). The CDR3 region is CATSRVAGGYNEQFF. The CDR3 DNA sequence: TGTGCCACCAGCAGGGTAGCGGGGGGGTACAATGAGCAGTTCTTC.

The chain is built from TRBV3-1 (or the pseudogene TRBV3-2) and TRBJ1-2; TRBD1 matches 10 bases. CDR3 length: 15 amino acids. CDR1 and CDR2 (germline): LGHDT, YNNKEL (reference sequence). Trimming at V came to 2 bases and at J to 6 bases, leaving 6 bases not matched to a gene. CDR3 amino acids: CASSQLDRGRNGYTF. CDR3 nucleotide sequence: TGTGCCAGCAGCCAATTAGACAGGGGGCGTAATGGCTACACCTTC.

The genes are TRBV6-1 and TRBJ1-5; D perhaps matches TRBD1 (6 bases). This CDR3 region has 16 residues. Germline V gene data show CDR1 as MNHNS and CDR2 as SASEGT. Trimming shortened V by 4 bases and J by 4 bases, and 17 bases separated the two germline ends. CDR3 DNA: TGTGCCAGCAGTGCCCAGGAGAGGGGGGGTAATCAGCCCCAGCATTTT. Its protein product is CASSAQERGGNQPQHF.

The chain employs TRBV19 and TRBJ1-2; perhaps TRBD1 as D (6 bases). Germline V lookup: CDR1 LNHDA, CDR2 SQIVND (reference sequence). Trimming cost V 4 bases and J 4 bases, with 16 bases left between them. The CDR3 runs 15 residues. The CDR3 nucleotides are TGTGCCAGTAGTAACCGCCCGGACAGCGCCTATGGCTACACCTTC. Translated: CASSNRPDSAYGYTF.

V usage is TRBV27 and J usage is TRBJ1-5; D gene unclear. Trimming cost V 5 bases and J 5 bases, with 13 bases left between them. The CDR3 has 14 residues. The V gene's germline CDR1 is MNHEY and CDR2 SMNVEV (reference sequence). The CDR3: CASSPRSPDQPQHF. CDR3 nucleotides: TGTGCCAGCAGTCCGCGGTCCCCGGATCAGCCCCAGCATTTT.

CDR3 coding DNA: TGCGCCAGCAGCCCACGGTCGACTAGCGGGAGAGGGTCCTACGAGCAGTACTTC. Its protein product is CASSPRSTSGRGSYEQYF. This chain links TRBV5-1 with TRBJ2-7, with 12 bases aligning to TRBD2. V lost 4 bases and J lost 1; bases outside the gene matches: 12. The CDR3 length is 18 residues. CDR1 and CDR2 (germline): SGHRS, YFSETQ.

V usage is TRBV11-2 and J usage is TRBJ2-7; TRBD1 might be the D (5 bases). V was trimmed by 5 bases and J by 1 base, leaving 12 bases between them. The CDR3 runs 14 residues. The V gene's germline CDR1 is SGHAT and CDR2 FQNNGV. In DNA, the CDR3 is TGTGCCAGCAGCACCTCCGCAGGGTCCTACGAGCAGTACTTC. Translating gives CASSTSAGSYEQYF. The full variable domain, in which reference TRBV11-2 and TRBJ2-7 provide the parts outside the CDR3, is EAGVAQSPRYKIIEKRQSVAFWCNPISGHATLYWYQQILGQGPKLLIQFQNNGVVDDSQLPKDRFSAERLKGVDSTLKIQPAKLEDSAVYLCASSTSAGSYEQYFGPGTRLTVT.

Only one count was recorded for this clone. The chain is built from TRBV9 and TRBJ2-7; TRBD1 is a possible D gene (5 bases). Germline lookup yields CDR1 SGDLS and CDR2 YYNGEE. The CDR3 runs to 14 residues. The V gene lost 0 bases and the J gene lost 3 bases, with 10 bases spanning the gap. The CDR3 DNA follows: TGTGCCAGCAGCGTAGATGACAGTTTCTACGAGCAGTACTTC. It encodes CASSVDDSFYEQYF. The complete variable domain, with remaining parts taken from reference TRBV9 and TRBJ2-7, reads DSGVTQTPKHLITATGQRVTLRCSPRSGDLSVYWYQQSLDQGLQFLIQYYNGEERAKGNILERFSAQQFPDLHSELNLSSLELGDSALYFCASSVDDSFYEQYFGPGTRLTVT.

V and J are TRBV27 and TRBJ1-1, with 8 bases that match TRBD1. Germline assignment: CDR1 MNHEY and CDR2 SMNVEV (reference sequence). CDR3 length: 17 residues. The junction had 10 bases not matched to a gene; V was cut back by 0 bases and J by 4 bases. The CDR3 region has the DNA TGTGCCAGCAGTTTATCGGAGGCAGGGGGCGCGGGCACTGAAGCTTTCTTT. Protein product: CASSLSEAGGAGTEAFF.

This chain uses TRBV3-1 (or the pseudogene TRBV3-2) with TRBJ2-1; TRBD2 matches 13 bases. J was trimmed by 6 bases and V by 4 bases; bases with no gene match: 3. This CDR3 has 15 residues. CDR1 LGHDT and CDR2 YNNKEL come from the germline V gene (reference sequence). The CDR3 sequence: CASSLGTSGANEQFF. The CDR3 nucleotides are TGTGCCAGCAGCCTCGGGACTAGCGGGGCCAATGAGCAGTTCTTC.

The J gene is TRBJ1-1, the V gene TRBV5-1; 8 bases are shared with TRBD1. Germline loops: CDR1 SGHRS, CDR2 YFSETQ. The CDR3 covers 17 residues. Losses at the gene ends were 5 bases for V and 5 bases for J; bases not matched to a gene: 17. CDR3 sequence reads: CASRAQVGTGRATEAFF. In DNA, the CDR3 is TGCGCCAGCAGGGCGCAGGTCGGGACAGGTAGGGCGACTGAAGCTTTCTTT.

The chain recombines TRBV9 with TRBJ2-7; 12 bases are shared with TRBD2. The CDR3 covers 15 residues. Germline CDR1 is SGDLS and CDR2 is YYNGEE. Trimming cost V 0 bases and J 2 bases; bases outside gene matches: 0. CDR3 DNA: TGTGCCAGCAGCGTAGGACTAGCGGGAGCCTACGAGCAGTACTTC. It codes for CASSVGLAGAYEQYF.

The chain uses TRBV29-1 and TRBJ1-2; tentatively, D is TRBD1 (6 bases). Trimming removed 1 base at V and 4 bases at J, with 16 bases between. The germline V gene has CDR1 SQVTM and CDR2 ANQGSEA. CDR3 size: 15 residues. In DNA form, the CDR3 reads TGCAGCGTTGAAGGGACGGTGACAGGTTCCTATGGCTACACCTTC. Translating gives CSVEGTVTGSYGYTF.

The V and J genes are TRBV18 and TRBJ2-7; 10 bases are a match to TRBD1. This CDR3 region has 15 residues. The germline V gene has CDR1 KGHSH and CDR2 LQKENI. V dropped 3 bases and J dropped 2; count of bases not matched to a gene: 4. The CDR3 loop reads CASSPGTGETYEQYF. CDR3 sequence (DNA): TGTGCCAGCTCACCCGGGACAGGGGAGACCTACGAGCAGTACTTC.

This sequence joins TRBV5-1 and TRBJ2-2; 10 nucleotides agree with TRBD1. The ends lost 4 bases at V and 7 bases at J; junction bases unmatched: 7. The germline V gene encodes CDR1 SGHRS and CDR2 YFSETQ. This CDR3 region has 15 residues. CDR3: CASSPSTGGHGELFF. The DNA for the CDR3 is TGCGCCAGCAGCCCCTCGACAGGGGGCCACGGGGAGCTGTTTTTT. Looking up the rest from reference TRBV5-1 and TRBJ2-2 gives the full variable domain: KAGVTQTPRYLIKTRGQQVTLSCSPISGHRSVSWYQQTPGQGLQFLFEYFSETQRNKGNFPGRFSGRQFSNSRSEMNVSTLELGDSALYLCASSPSTGGHGELFFGEGSRLTVL.

This clone was detected once. J is TRBJ2-2 and V is TRBV7-8, with a possible D match to TRBD2 (6 bases). Trimming pared 1 base from V and 0 bases from J, leaving 12 bases between. Per the germline V gene, CDR1 is SGHVS and CDR2 is FQNEAQ. CDR3 length: 17 residues. The CDR3 region is CASSLVGSSANTGELFF. The CDR3 coding sequence is TGTGCCAGCAGCTTAGTCGGGTCTAGCGCGAACACCGGGGAGCTGTTTTTT.